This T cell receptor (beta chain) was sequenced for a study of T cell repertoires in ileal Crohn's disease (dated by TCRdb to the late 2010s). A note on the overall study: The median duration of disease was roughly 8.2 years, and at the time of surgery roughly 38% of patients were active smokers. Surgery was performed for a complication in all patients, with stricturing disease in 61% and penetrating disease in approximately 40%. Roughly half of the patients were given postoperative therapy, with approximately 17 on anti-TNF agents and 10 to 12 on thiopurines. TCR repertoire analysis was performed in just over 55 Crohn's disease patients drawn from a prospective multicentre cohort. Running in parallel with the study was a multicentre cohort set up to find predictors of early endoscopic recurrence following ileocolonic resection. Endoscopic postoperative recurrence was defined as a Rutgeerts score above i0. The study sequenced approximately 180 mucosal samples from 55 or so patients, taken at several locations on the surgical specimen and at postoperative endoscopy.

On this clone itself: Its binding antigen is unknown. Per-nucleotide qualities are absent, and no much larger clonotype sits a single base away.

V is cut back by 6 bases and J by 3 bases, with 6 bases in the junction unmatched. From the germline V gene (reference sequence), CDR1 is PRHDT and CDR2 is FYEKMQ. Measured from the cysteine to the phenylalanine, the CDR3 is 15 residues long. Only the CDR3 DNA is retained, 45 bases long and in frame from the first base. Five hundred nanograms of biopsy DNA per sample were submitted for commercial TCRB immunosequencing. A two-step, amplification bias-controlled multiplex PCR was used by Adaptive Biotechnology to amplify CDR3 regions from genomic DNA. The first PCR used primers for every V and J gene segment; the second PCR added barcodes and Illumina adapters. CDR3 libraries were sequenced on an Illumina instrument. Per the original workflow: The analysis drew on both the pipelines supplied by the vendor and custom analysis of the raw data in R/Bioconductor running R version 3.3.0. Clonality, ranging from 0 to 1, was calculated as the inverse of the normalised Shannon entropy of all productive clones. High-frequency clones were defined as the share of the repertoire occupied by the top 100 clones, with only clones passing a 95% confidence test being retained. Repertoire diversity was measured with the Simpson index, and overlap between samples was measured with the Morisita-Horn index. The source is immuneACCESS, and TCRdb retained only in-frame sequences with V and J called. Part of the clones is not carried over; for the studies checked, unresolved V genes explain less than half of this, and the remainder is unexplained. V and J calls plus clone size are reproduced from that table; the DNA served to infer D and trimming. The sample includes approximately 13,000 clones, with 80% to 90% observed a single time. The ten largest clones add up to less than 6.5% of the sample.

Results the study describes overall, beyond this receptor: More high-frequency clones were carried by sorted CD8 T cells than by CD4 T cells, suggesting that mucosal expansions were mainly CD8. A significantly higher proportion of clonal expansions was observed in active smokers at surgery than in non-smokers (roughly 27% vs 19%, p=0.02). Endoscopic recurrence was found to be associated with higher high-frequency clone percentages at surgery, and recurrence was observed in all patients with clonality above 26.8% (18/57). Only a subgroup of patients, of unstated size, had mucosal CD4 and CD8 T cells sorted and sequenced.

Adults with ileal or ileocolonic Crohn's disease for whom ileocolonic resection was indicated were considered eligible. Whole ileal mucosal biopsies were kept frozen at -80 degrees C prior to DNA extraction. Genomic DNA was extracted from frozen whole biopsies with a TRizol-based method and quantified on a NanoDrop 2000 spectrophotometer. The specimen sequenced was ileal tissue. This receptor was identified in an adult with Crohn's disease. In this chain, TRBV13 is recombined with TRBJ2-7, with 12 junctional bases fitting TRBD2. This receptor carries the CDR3 CASSQWTSGIYEQYF. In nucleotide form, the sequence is TGTGCCAGCAGTCAATGGACTAGCGGGATCTACGAGCAGTACTTC.